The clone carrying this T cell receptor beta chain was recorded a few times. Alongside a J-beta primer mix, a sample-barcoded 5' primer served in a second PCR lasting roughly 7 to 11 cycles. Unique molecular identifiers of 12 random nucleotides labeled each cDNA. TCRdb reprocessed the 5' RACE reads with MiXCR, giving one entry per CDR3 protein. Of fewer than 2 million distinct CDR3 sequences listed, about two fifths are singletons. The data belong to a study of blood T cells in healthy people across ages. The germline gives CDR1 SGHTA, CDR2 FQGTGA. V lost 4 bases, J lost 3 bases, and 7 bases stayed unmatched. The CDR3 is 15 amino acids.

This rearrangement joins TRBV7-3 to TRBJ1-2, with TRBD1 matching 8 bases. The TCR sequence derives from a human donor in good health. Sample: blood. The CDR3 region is CASSSGTGNYYGYTF. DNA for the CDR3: TGTGCCAGCAGCTCAGGGACAGGAAATTACTATGGCTACACCTTC.